The clone carrying this T cell receptor (beta chain) was seen once. The antigen remains undetermined. The data derive from a study of CD8+CD57+ T cells in acquired aplastic anemia. Study observations and caveats: Patients and controls were not found to differ significantly in CD8+ Simpson's diversity.

The length of the CDR3 is 11 residues. Germline CDR1 DFQATT, CDR2 SNEGSKA (reference sequence). Trimming removed 0 bases from V and 5 bases from J, with 4 bases in between. Genomic DNA, the template, was used for profiling of the TCR beta VDJ and CDR3. MiXCR, applied by TCRdb to the reads, yields one record per CDR3 protein. The data show about 180,000 distinct CDR3 sequences, less than 55% seen once. Sequenced: sorted CD4+, CD8+, or CD8+CD57+ T cells (not recorded which) from PBMCs. This TCR derives from a human donor in good health. The V gene is TRBV20-1, the J gene TRBJ1-1; D unresolved. The CDR3 nucleotides read TGCAGTGCTAGAGAGGGGACTGAAGCTTTCTTT. Translation: CSAREGTEAFF.